This T cell receptor (beta chain) emerged from a study of early T cells in non-severe SARS-CoV-2 infection. Whole-study context: The chains were unpaired, and the sequenced material was bulk RNA from unsorted whole blood.

Germline loops: CDR1 SGHAT, CDR2 FQNNGV. The CDR3 length is 15 residues. The J segment lost 7 bases and the V segment lost 2 bases, leaving 5 bases of the junction unmatched. Unique molecular identifiers (one per individual cDNA molecule) were attached. MiXCR was run by TCRdb on the 5' RACE reads, yielding one entry per CDR3 protein. The table has around 35,000 distinct CDR3 sequences, 6.3% seen once. This clonotype was observed many times. Its matching antigen is unknown. Findings of the study overall: In VDJdb matching, anti-spike CD8 responses were favored while private and CD4 specificities went missing.

What was sequenced was whole blood. The sequence was collected from an adult who was a healthcare worker with PCR-confirmed SARS-CoV-2 infection or an uninfected control (not recorded which). The chain couples TRBV11-2 to TRBJ2-1; TRBD1 agrees at 10 bases. For the CDR3, the DNA is TGTGCCAGCAGCTTAATGGACAGGGGGGGGAATGAGCAGTTCTTC. This gives the protein CASSLMDRGGNEQFF.